This TCR beta chain was found in a study of response to subunit inactivated influenza vaccine. General study findings and limits: Authors suggested each seasonal flu vaccination may recruit only limited numbers of new T cells.

TCRdb ran MiXCR on the RT-PCR reads and lists one entry per CDR3 protein. The sample has 650,000 to 700,000 distinct CDR3 sequences, 15% to 18% seen once. In this sample, this clonotype turned up a few times. The antigen remains unidentified. This specimen was PBMCs from blood, taken 11 to 12 days after vaccination. This sequence originates from a man aged 45-65 years who received an inactivated influenza vaccine.

The DNA of the CDR3 is TGTGCCAGCAGCTTAAGTGGGGTCGGCGGGGAGCTGTTTTTT. This sequence encodes CASSLSGVGGELFF. The chain combines TRBV7-9 with TRBJ2-2; D remains unclear. Trimming stripped 2 bases from V and 7 bases from J, with 11 bases between. The CDR3 runs 14 residues. The germline gives CDR1 SEHNR, CDR2 FQNEAQ (reference sequence).